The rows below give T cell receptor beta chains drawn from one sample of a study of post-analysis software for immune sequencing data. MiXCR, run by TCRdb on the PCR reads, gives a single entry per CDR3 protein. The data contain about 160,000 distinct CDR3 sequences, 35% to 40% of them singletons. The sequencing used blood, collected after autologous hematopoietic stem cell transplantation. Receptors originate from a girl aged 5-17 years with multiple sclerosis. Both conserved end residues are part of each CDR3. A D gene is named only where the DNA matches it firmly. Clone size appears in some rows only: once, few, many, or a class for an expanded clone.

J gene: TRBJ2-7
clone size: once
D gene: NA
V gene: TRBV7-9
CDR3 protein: CASSLGPAASYEQYF
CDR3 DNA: TGTGCCAGCAGCTTAGGCCCAGCGGCCTCCTACGAGCAGTACTTC

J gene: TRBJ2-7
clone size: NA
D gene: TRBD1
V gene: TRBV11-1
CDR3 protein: CASSSNRGHMYNEQYF
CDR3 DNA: TGTGCCAGCAGTTCGAACAGGGGACACATGTACAATGAGCAGTACTTC

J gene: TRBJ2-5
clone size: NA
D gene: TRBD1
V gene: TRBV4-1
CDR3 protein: CASSQEFGDSETQYF
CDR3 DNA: TGCGCCAGCAGCCAAGAATTTGGGGACAGCGAGACCCAGTACTTC

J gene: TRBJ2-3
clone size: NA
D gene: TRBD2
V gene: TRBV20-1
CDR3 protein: CSARDYRGASGRSSTDTQYF
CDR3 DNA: TGCAGTGCTAGAGATTATAGAGGTGCTAGCGGGAGATCTAGCACAGATACGCAGTATTTT

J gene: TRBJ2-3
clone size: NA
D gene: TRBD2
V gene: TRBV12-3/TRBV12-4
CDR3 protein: CASSLLAEHRDTQYF
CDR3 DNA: TGTGCCAGCAGTTTGCTAGCGGAGCACCGGGATACGCAGTATTTT

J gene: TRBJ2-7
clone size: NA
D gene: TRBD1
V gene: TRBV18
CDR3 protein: CASSRGQASYEQYF
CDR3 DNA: TGTGCCAGCTCCCGTGGACAGGCCTCCTACGAGCAGTACTTC

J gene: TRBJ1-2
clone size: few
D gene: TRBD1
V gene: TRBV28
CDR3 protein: CASSPTGAGGYTF
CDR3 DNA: TGTGCCAGCAGTCCGACAGGGGCCGGGGGCTACACCTTC

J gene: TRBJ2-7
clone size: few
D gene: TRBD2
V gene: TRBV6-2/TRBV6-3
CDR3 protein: CASRNAGGDEQYF
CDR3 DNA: TGTGCCAGCAGAAACGCGGGGGGCGACGAGCAGTACTTC

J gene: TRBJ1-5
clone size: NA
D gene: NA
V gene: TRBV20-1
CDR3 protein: CSASDPDQPQHF
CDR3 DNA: TGCAGTGCTAGTGATCCAGATCAGCCCCAGCATTTT

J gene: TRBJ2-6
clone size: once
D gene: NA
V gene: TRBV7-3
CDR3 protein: CASSLRQQISGANVLTF
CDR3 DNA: TGTGCCAGCAGCTTGCGACAGCAAATCTCTGGGGCCAACGTCCTGACTTTC

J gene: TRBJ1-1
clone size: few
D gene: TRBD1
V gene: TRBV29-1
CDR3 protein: CSARDRRAEAFF
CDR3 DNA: TGCAGCGCTAGGGACAGAAGAGCTGAAGCTTTCTTT

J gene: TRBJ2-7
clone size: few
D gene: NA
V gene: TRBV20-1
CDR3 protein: CSAQSYEQYF
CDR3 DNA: TGCAGTGCGCAATCCTACGAGCAGTACTTC

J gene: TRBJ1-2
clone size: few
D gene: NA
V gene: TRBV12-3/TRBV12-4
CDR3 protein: CASSFMGTNYDYTF
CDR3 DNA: TGTGCCAGCAGTTTCATGGGGACCAACTATGACTACACCTTC

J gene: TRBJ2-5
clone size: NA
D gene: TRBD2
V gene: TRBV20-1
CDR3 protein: CSARERGKQYF
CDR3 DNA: TGCAGTGCCAGGGAGCGGGGTAAGCAGTACTTC

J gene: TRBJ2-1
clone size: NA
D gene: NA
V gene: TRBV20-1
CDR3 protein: CSASKGGDEQFF
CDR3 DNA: TGCAGTGCCTCAAAGGGGGGGGATGAGCAGTTCTTC

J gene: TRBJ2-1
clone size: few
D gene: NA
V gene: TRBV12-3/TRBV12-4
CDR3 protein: CASSLAGIDYNEQFF
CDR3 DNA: TGTGCCAGCAGTTTGGCGGGGATCGACTACAATGAGCAGTTCTTC

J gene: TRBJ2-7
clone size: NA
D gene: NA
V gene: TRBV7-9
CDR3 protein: CASSLTGSTYEQYF
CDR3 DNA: TGTGCCAGCAGCCTCACCGGGTCAACCTACGAGCAGTACTTC

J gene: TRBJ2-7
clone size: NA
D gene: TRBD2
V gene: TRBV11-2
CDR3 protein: CASSLHPGLAGAEQYF
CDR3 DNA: TGTGCCAGCAGCTTACACCCGGGACTAGCGGGAGCCGAGCAGTACTTC

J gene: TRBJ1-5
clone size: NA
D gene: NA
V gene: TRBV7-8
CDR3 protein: CASSQRGWGTSNQPQHF
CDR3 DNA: TGTGCCAGCAGCCAGCGGGGGTGGGGGACTAGCAATCAGCCCCAGCATTTT

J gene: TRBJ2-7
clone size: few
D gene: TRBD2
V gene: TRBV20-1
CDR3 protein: CSADRRGVAPSGEQYF
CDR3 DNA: TGCAGTGCCGATCGTCGGGGGGTAGCGCCCTCTGGAGAGCAGTACTTC

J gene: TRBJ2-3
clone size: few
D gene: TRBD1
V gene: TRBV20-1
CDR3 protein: CSPVTGGTDTQYF
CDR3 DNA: TGCAGCCCCGTGACAGGGGGCACAGATACGCAGTATTTT

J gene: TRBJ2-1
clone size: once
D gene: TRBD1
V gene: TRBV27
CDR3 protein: CASSPWTGVLHNEQFF
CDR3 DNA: TGTGCCAGCAGTCCCTGGACAGGCGTACTGCACAATGAGCAGTTCTTC

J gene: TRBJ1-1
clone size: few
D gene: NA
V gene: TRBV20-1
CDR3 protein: CSADIGQTNTEAFF
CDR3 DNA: TGCAGTGCAGACATTGGACAGACAAACACTGAAGCTTTCTTT

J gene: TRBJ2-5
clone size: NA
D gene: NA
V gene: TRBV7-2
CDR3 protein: CASSLGLGIRETQYF
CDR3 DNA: TGTGCCAGCAGCCTTGGGTTGGGGATCCGAGAGACCCAGTACTTC

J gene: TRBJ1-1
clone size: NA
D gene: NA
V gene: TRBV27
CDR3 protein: CACSLSQNTEAFF
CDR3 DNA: TGTGCCTGCAGTTTATCCCAGAACACTGAAGCTTTCTTT

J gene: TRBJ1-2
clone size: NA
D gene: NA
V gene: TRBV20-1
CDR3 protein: CSAIKSGSLSNYGYTF
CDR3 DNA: TGCAGTGCTATAAAGTCAGGCAGTCTTTCTAACTATGGCTACACCTTC

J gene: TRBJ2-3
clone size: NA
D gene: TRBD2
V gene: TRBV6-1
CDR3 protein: CASTSELAGGSTQYF
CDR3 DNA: TGTGCCAGCACCTCGGAGCTAGCGGGAGGTAGTACGCAGTATTTT

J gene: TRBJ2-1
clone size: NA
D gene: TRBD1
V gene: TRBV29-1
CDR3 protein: CSAHGQGAWNEQFF
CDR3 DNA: TGCAGCGCCCATGGACAGGGGGCATGGAATGAGCAGTTCTTC

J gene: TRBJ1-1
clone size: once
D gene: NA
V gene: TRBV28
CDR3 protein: CASSYKGGRTEAFF
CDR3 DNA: TGTGCCAGCAGTTACAAGGGGGGTAGGACTGAAGCTTTCTTT

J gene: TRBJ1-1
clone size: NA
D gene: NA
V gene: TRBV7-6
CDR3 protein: CASSLAPRGGTEAFF
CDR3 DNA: TGTGCCAGCAGCTTAGCGCCGCGCGGGGGAACTGAAGCTTTCTTT

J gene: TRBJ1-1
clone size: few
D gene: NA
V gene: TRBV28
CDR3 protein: CASSNLETGRTEAFF
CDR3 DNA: TGTGCCAGCAGCAACCTCGAAACAGGGAGGACTGAAGCTTTCTTT

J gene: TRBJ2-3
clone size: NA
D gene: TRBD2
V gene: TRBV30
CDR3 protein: CAWSPPDRTTLAGWETQYF
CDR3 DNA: TGTGCCTGGAGTCCCCCGGACAGGACTACGCTAGCGGGATGGGAAACGCAGTATTTT

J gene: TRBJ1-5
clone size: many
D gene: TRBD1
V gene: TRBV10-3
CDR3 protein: CAISTGDNQPQHF
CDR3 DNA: TGTGCCATCAGCACAGGGGACAATCAGCCCCAGCATTTT

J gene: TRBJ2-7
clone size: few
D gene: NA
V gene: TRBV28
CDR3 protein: CASSPPADAYEQYF
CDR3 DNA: TGTGCCAGCAGTCCCCCCGCGGACGCCTACGAGCAGTACTTC

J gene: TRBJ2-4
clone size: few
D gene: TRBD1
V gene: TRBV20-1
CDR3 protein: CSAQTGPKNIQYF
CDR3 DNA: TGCAGTGCCCAGACAGGGCCCAAAAACATTCAGTACTTC

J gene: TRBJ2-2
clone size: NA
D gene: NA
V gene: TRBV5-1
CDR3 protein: CASSSLSRGTGELFF
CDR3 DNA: TGCGCCAGCAGCTCGCTATCAAGGGGCACCGGGGAGCTGTTTTTT

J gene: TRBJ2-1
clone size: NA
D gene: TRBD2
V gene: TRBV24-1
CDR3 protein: CATSDPIAGVINGQFF
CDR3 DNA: TGTGCCACCAGTGATCCTATAGCGGGAGTTATCAATGGGCAGTTCTTC

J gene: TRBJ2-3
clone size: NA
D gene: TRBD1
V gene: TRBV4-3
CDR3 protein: CASSQTGDPTDTQYF
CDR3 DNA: TGCGCCAGCAGCCAGACAGGGGACCCCACAGATACGCAGTATTTT

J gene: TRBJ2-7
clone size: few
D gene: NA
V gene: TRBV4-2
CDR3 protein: CASSQGGLKSLLYEQYF
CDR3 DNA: TGTGCCAGCAGCCAAGGGGGACTCAAAAGCCTCCTCTACGAGCAGTACTTC

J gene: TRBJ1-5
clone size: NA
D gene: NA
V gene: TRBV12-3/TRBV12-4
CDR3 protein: CASTSSGASNQPQHF
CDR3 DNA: TGTGCCAGCACTTCCTCCGGGGCCAGCAATCAGCCCCAGCATTTT

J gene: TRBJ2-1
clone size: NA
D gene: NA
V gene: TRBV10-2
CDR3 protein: CASSRSGEQFF
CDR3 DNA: TGCGCCAGCAGTAGGAGCGGGGAGCAGTTCTTC

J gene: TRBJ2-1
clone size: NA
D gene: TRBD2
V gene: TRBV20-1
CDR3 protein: CSARGLDFYEQFF
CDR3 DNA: TGCAGTGCTAGGGGACTAGATTTTTATGAGCAGTTCTTC

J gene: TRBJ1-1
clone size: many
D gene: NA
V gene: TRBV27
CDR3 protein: CASILGPEAFF
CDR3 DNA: TGTGCCAGCATCCTGGGTCCTGAAGCTTTCTTT

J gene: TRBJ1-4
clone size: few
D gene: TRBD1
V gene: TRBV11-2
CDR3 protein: CASSFRQGEKLFF
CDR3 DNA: TGTGCCAGCAGCTTTAGACAGGGGGAAAAACTGTTTTTT

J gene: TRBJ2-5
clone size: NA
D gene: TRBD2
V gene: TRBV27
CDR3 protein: CASSFGTSSEYF
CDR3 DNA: TGTGCCAGCAGTTTCGGGACTAGCAGTGAGTACTTC

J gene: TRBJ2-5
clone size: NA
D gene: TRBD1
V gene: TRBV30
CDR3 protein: CAWGEGRGQGRVEQYF
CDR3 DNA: TGTGCCTGGGGAGAAGGAAGGGGACAGGGTCGAGTGGAGCAGTACTTC

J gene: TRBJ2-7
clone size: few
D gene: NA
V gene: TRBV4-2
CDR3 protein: CASSPVGSSSYEQYF
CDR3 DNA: TGTGCCAGCAGCCCCGTCGGTTCGAGCTCCTACGAGCAGTACTTC

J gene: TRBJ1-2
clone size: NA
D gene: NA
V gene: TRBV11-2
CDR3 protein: CASSRDRRPFNYGYTF
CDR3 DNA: TGTGCCAGCAGTCGAGATCGACGGCCATTTAATTATGGCTACACCTTC

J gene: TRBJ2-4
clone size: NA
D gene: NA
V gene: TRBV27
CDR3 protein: CASSLVVCPTDIQYF
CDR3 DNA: TGTGCCAGCAGTTTAGTAGTGTGCCCAACGGACATTCAGTACTTC